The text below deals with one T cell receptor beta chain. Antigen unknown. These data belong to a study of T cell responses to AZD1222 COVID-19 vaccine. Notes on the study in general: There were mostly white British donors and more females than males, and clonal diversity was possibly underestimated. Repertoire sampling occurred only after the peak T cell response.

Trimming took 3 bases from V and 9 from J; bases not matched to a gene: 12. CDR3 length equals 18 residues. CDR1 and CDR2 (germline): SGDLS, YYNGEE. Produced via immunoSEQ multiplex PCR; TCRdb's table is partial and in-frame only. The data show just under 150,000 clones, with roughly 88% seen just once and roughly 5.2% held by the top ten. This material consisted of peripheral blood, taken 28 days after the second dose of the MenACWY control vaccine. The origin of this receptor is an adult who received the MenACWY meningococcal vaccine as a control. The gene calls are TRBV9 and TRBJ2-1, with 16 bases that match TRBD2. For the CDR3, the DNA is TGTGCCAGCAGCGGTCCCGGGACTAGCGGGAGGGCCCCCGGTGAGCAGTTCTTC. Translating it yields CASSGPGTSGRAPGEQFF.